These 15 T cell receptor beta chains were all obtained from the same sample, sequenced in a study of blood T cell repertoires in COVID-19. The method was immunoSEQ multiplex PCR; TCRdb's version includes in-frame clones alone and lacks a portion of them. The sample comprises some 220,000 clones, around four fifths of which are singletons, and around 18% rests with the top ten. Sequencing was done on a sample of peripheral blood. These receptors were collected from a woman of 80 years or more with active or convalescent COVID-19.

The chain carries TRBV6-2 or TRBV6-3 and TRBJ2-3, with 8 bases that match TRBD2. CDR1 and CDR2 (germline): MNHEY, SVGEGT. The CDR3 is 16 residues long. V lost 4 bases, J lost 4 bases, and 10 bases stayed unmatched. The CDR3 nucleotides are TGTGCCAGCAGTTCCCCGGCAGCGGGAGATCCAGATACGCAGTATTTT. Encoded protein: CASSSPAAGDPDTQYF.

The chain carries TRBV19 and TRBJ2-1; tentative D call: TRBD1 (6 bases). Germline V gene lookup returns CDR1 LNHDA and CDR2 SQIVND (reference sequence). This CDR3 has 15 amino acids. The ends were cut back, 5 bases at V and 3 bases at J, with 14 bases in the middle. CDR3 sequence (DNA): TGTGCCAGTAGTTCCGGGACAACAGTCTACAATGAGCAGTTCTTC. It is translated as CASSSGTTVYNEQFF.

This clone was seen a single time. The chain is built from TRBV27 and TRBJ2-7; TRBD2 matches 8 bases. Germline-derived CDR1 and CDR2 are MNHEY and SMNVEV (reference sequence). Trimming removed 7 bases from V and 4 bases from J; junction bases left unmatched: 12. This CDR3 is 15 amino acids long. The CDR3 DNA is TGTGCCAGCACCAAGAAGGTAGCGGGATTTTACGAGCAGTACTTC. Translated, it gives CASTKKVAGFYEQYF.

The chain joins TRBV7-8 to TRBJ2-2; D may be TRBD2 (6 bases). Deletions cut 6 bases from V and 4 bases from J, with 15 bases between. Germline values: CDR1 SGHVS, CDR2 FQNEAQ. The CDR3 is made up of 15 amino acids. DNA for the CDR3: TGTGCCAGCAGGCGGGACCCGTCGGGCACCGGGGAGCTGTTTTTT. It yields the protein CASRRDPSGTGELFF.

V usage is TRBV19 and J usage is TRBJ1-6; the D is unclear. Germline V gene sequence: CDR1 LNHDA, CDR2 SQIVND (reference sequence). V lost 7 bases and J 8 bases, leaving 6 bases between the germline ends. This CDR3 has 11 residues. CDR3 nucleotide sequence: TGTGCCAGTATGCAGGATTCACCCCTCCACTTT. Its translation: CASMQDSPLHF.

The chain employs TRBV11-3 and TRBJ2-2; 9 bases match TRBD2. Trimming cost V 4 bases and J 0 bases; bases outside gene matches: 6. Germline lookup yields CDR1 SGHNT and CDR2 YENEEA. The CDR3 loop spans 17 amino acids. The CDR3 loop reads CASSSQRGASNTGELFF. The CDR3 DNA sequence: TGTGCCAGCAGCTCGCAGCGGGGGGCATCGAACACCGGGGAGCTGTTTTTT. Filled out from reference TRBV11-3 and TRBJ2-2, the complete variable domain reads EAGVVQSPRYKIIEKKQPVAFWCNPISGHNTLYWYLQNLGQGPELLIRYENEEAVDDSQLPKDRFSAERLKGVDSTLKIQPAELGDSAVYLCASSSQRGASNTGELFFGEGSRLTVL.

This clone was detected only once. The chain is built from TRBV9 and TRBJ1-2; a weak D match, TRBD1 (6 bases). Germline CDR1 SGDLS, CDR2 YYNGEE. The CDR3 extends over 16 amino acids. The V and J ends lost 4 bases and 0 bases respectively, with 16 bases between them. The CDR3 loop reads CASSPTTGNSNYGYTF. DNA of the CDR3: TGTGCCAGCAGCCCAACTACAGGGAATTCTAACTATGGCTACACCTTC.

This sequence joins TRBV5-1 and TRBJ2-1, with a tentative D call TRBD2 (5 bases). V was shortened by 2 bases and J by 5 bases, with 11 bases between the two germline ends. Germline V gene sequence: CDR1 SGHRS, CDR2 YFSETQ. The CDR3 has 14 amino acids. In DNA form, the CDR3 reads TGCGCCAGCAGCTTCTCCCGGGGAGACAATGAGCAGTTCTTC. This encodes CASSFSRGDNEQFF.

The CDR3 region is CAGGTGPNSGANVLTF. For the CDR3, the DNA is TGTGCCGGCGGGACAGGGCCCAACTCTGGGGCCAACGTCCTGACTTTC. The chain joins TRBV18 to TRBJ2-6; 9 bases agree with TRBD1. Germline values: CDR1 KGHSH, CDR2 LQKENI. V gave up 11 bases and J gave up 0 bases; unmatched junction bases: 8. CDR3 size: 16 residues.

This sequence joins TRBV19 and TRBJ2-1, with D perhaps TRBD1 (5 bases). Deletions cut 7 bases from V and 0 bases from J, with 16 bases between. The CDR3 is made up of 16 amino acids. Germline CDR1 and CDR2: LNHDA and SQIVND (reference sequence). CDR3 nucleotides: TGTGCCAGTACCCGCTCAGGGATGAGCTCCTACAATGAGCAGTTCTTC. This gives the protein CASTRSGMSSYNEQFF.

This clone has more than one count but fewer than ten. CDR3 loop: CASSPKEGGDTQYF. The CDR3 bases are TGTGCCAGCTCACCAAAGGAGGGTGGTGATACGCAGTATTTT. V and J are TRBV18 and TRBJ2-3; D possibly corresponds to TRBD2 (6 bases). Per the germline V gene, CDR1 is KGHSH and CDR2 is LQKENI. There are 14 residues in the CDR3. V gave up 2 bases and J gave up 6 bases, with 12 bases separating them. The variable domain in full, with the rest retrieved from reference TRBV18 and TRBJ2-3, is NAGVMQNPRHLVRRRGQEARLRCSPMKGHSHVYWYRQLPEEGLKFMVYLQKENIIDESGMPKERFSAEFPKEGPSILRIQQVVRGDSAAYFCASSPKEGGDTQYFGPGTRLTVL.

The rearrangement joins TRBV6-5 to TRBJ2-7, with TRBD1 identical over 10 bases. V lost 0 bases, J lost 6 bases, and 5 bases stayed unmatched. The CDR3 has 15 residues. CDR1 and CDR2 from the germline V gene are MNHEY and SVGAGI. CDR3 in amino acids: CASSYSRDRGLEQYF. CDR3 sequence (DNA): TGTGCCAGCAGTTACTCGAGAGACAGGGGGCTCGAGCAGTACTTC.

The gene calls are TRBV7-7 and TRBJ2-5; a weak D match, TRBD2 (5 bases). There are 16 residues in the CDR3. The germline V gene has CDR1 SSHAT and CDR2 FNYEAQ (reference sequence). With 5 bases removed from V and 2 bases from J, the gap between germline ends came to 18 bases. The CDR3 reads CASSPLGRAVQETQYF. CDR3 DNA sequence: TGTGCCAGCAGCCCCCTAGGGCGGGCGGTTCAAGAGACCCAGTACTTC.

As DNA, the CDR3 is TGTGCCACCAAGGGTGCACAGGGCGGTGAAAAACTGTTTTTT. Translation gives CATKGAQGGEKLFF. V usage is TRBV7-2 and J usage is TRBJ1-4; D is possibly TRBD1 (6 bases). The V and J ends lost 10 bases and 7 bases respectively, with 19 bases between them. Germline loops: CDR1 SGHTA, CDR2 FQGNSA. This CDR3 region has 14 residues.

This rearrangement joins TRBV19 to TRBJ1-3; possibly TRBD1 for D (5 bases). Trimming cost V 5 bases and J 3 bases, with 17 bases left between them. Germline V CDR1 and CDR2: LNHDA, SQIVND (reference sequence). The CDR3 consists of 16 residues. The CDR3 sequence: CASSQGLFGGGNTIYF. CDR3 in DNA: TGTGCCAGTAGTCAGGGTCTCTTCGGCGGTGGAAACACCATATATTTT. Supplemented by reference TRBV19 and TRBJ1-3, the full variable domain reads DGGITQSPKYLFRKEGQNVTLSCEQNLNHDAMYWYRQDPGQGLRLIYYSQIVNDFQKGDIAEGYSVSREKKESFPLTVTSAQKNPTAFYLCASSQGLFGGGNTIYFGEGSWLTVV.